This T cell receptor beta chain was documented in a study of response to subunit inactivated influenza vaccine (dated by TCRdb to 2016 to 2019). Looking at the study overall: The study used deep quantitative T cell receptor repertoire profiling to track responses to a trivalent subunit inactivated influenza vaccine. Overall study results and their limits: It was suggested by the authors that each seasonal influenza vaccination may recruit only a limited number of new T cells.

Preparation of the library involved RT-PCR. This sample was sequenced with an Illumina HiSeq 2500. The public sequencing data were trimmed at Q25 with fastp and processed into clonotypes with MiXCR by TCRdb, which kept only in-frame beta chains. Every distinct CDR3 protein forms one entry, paired with its most common genes and DNA. The sample profile shows 490,000 or so distinct CDR3 sequences; 7.5% to 8.5% of them were found once. The top ten clones comprise 10% to 15% of the sample. As regards this clonotype: Its antigen has not been determined. No base quality values were provided; no much bigger clone lies one nucleotide off.

CDR1 and CDR2 were assigned from the germline V gene as SNHLY and FYNNEI. Trimming takes 2 bases from V and 8 bases from J, and the germline ends sit 7 bases apart. The CDR3, from cysteine to phenylalanine, totals 12 residues. Only the CDR3 DNA stays, 36 bases, in frame from base 1. The material was PBMCs from blood, obtained approximately 25 months after vaccination. The chain links TRBV2 with TRBJ2-1; possibly the D gene is TRBD2, per 5 matching bases. The source is a man aged 45-69 years who received an inactivated influenza vaccine. Donor details come from another sample of the same person, matched by shared clones. Read as DNA, the sequence is TGTGCCAGCAGTGAAACTAGGCATGAGCAGTTCTTC. It specifies CASSETRHEQFF.